Below are 32 T cell receptor beta chains sequenced from a single sample in a study of Graves' ophthalmopathy and Graves' hyperthyroidism. Amplification targeted the TCR beta CDR3 regions, with RNA transcripts as the source material. Following a first-round RT-PCR that used HTBI primers, a second-round multiplex PCR was carried out. One entry per CDR3 protein results from TCRdb running MiXCR on the multiplex PCR reads. The top ten clones hold around 6.6% of a sample with 20,000 to 25,000 distinct CDR3 sequences, approximately 48% of them seen once. The specimen was peripheral blood. These receptors all come from an adult woman with stable Graves' hyperthyroidism.

Only one count was recorded for this clonotype. V is TRBV20-1 and J is TRBJ2-7, with 8 bases fitting TRBD2. The CDR3 has 14 amino acids. V dropped 6 bases and J dropped 3; count of bases not matched to a gene: 10. CDR1 and CDR2 from the germline V gene are DFQATT and SNEGSKA (reference sequence). In nucleotides, the CDR3 is TGCAGTGCCACGGGGGGGCCGGGGGACTACGAGCAGTACTTC. This translates into CSATGGPGDYEQYF.

The sample holds many counts of this clonotype. This rearrangement joins TRBV19 to TRBJ2-7; 14 bases fit TRBD2. The germline V gene encodes CDR1 LNHDA and CDR2 SQIVND (reference sequence). The CDR3 runs to 16 residues. The ends lost 5 bases at V and 5 bases at J; junction bases unmatched: 8. The DNA for the CDR3 is TGTGCCAGTAGTGCCAGGGGGACTAGCGGGAGCAACGAGCAGTACTTC. Translated: CASSARGTSGSNEQYF.

This clonotype showed up many times. V is TRBV5-5 and J is TRBJ2-4; D may be TRBD2 (6 bases). CDR3 length: 14 amino acids. Deletions cut 3 bases from V and 4 bases from J, with 11 bases between. Per the germline V gene, CDR1 is SGHKS and CDR2 is YYEKEE (reference sequence). CDR3 DNA sequence: TGTGCCAGCAGCTCCGGGAGCATTAAAAACATTCAGTACTTC. The encoded protein is CASSSGSIKNIQYF.

To note about this clonotype: In this CDR3 the conserved last residue, phenylalanine or tryptophan, is missing, so a read error is likely. The rearrangement links TRBV5-1 to TRBJ2-1, with 10 positions matching TRBD2. V lost 6 bases to trimming and J lost 8 bases; unmatched junction nucleotides: 8. Germline V lookup: CDR1 SGHRS, CDR2 YFSETQ. The CDR3 is 14 amino acids. The CDR3 loop is CASTGSSGRDEQFL. CDR3 DNA sequence: TGCGCCAGCACCGGATCCAGCGGGAGGGATGAGCAGTTCCTC.

This clonotype has ten or more counts. The chain carries TRBV5-1 and TRBJ1-1; D may be TRBD1 (5 bases). CDR3 length equals 15 residues. Trimming shortened V by 2 bases and J by 2 bases, and 13 bases separated the two germline ends. Germline loops: CDR1 SGHRS, CDR2 YFSETQ. CDR3 loop: CASSFQGWLNTEAFF. CDR3 in DNA: TGCGCCAGCAGCTTCCAGGGCTGGTTAAACACTGAAGCTTTCTTT. Supplemented by reference TRBV5-1 and TRBJ1-1, the full variable domain reads KAGVTQTPRYLIKTRGQQVTLSCSPISGHRSVSWYQQTPGQGLQFLFEYFSETQRNKGNFPGRFSGRQFSNSRSEMNVSTLELGDSALYLCASSFQGWLNTEAFFGQGTRLTVV.

This clonotype is judged medium-sized (0.01 to 0.1%). The rearrangement links TRBV24-1 to TRBJ2-1; D is possibly TRBD2 (7 bases). This CDR3 is built from 14 residues. V lost 9 bases, J lost 7 bases, and 18 bases lay in between. CDR1 and CDR2 from the germline V gene are KGHDR and SFDVKD. The CDR3 protein is CATAGGSRGNEQFF. Written as DNA, the CDR3 is TGTGCCACCGCGGGCGGGAGTAGGGGGAATGAGCAGTTCTTC.

This clonotype occurred many times. The chain's CDR3 is CASSPETDTQYF. In DNA, the CDR3 is TGTGCCAGCAGCCCAGAAACAGATACGCAGTATTTT. The chain combines TRBV28 with TRBJ2-3; D not resolved. The CDR3 has 12 amino acids. Germline V CDR1 and CDR2: MDHEN, SYDVKM. V dropped 6 bases and J dropped 3 bases, with 7 bases sitting between them. Full variable domain (outside the CDR3, taken from reference TRBV28 and TRBJ2-3): DVKVTQSSRYLVKRTGEKVFLECVQDMDHENMFWYRQDPGLGLRLIYFSYDVKMKEKGDIPEGYSVSREKKERFSLILESASTNQTSMYLCASSPETDTQYFGPGTRLTVL.

V and J are TRBV20-1 and TRBJ2-5; a possible D gene is TRBD2 (5 bases). The germline CDR1 and CDR2 sequences are DFQATT and SNEGSKA (reference sequence). The CDR3 is 14 residues long. V was cut by 5 bases and J by 5 bases, with 18 bases left in between. In nucleotides, the CDR3 is TGCAGTGCTGAGACCCCACTAGTTTTCGAGACCCAGTACTTC. As protein: CSAETPLVFETQYF.

This clonotype has just one count. The rearrangement joins TRBV7-9 to TRBJ2-7, with TRBD1 identical over 7 bases. V lost 5 bases, J lost 2 bases, and 18 bases stayed unmatched. Germline V CDR1 and CDR2: SEHNR, FQNEAQ (reference sequence). The CDR3 is 18 amino acids. Here the CDR3 reads CASSALVSGQPGAYEQYF. CDR3 DNA sequence: TGTGCCAGCAGCGCCTTAGTATCGGGACAGCCAGGGGCCTACGAGCAGTACTTC.

This clonotype occurred a few times. V gene TRBV29-1 combines with J gene TRBJ1-2; the D gene is possibly TRBD1 (6 bases). CDR3 length: 14 amino acids. The germline V gene encodes CDR1 SQVTM and CDR2 ANQGSEA. Trimming removed 7 bases from V and 4 bases from J, with 19 bases in between. The CDR3 region is CSASRDKGGYGYTF. The CDR3 nucleotides read TGCAGCGCGAGCCGGGACAAGGGTGGCTATGGCTACACCTTC.

In this sample, this clonotype turned up many times. This chain links TRBV5-1 with TRBJ1-5; D may be TRBD1 (5 bases). This CDR3 spans 14 amino acids. V lost 0 bases, J lost 2 bases, and 6 bases lay in between. The V gene's germline CDR1 is SGHRS and CDR2 YFSETQ. CDR3 DNA: TGCGCCAGCAGCTTGGGGGGGGGCAATCAGCCCCAGCATTTT. Translated: CASSLGGGNQPQHF.

By share, this clonotype ranks as medium-sized (0.01 to 0.1%). The rearrangement joins TRBV7-9 to TRBJ2-5; D call uncertain. Germline V CDR1 and CDR2: SEHNR, FQNEAQ (reference sequence). The CDR3 consists of 14 residues. V dropped 3 bases and J dropped 5 bases, with 13 bases sitting between them. The CDR3 region is CASSFLGRWETQYF. For the CDR3, the DNA is TGTGCCAGCAGCTTTTTGGGTCGGTGGGAGACCCAGTACTTC. The variable domain in full, completed from reference TRBV7-9 and TRBJ2-5, reads DTGVSQNPRHKITKRGQNVTFRCDPISEHNRLYWYRQTLGQGPEFLTYFQNEAQLEKSRLLSDRFSAERPKGSFSTLEIQRTEQGDSAMYLCASSFLGRWETQYFGPGTRLLVL.

This clonotype was counted between two and nine times. A read error may be the cause here, since a much bigger clone is one base away. The V and J genes are TRBV28 and TRBJ2-1; 16 bases are a match to TRBD2. CDR1 MDHEN and CDR2 SYDVKM come from the germline V gene. Germline trimming cut 5 bases from V and 12 bases from J; bases unmatched to any gene: 10. The CDR3 extends over 16 amino acids. The chain's CDR3 is CASSLRGLAGGGGQFF. CDR3 nucleotides: TGTGCCAGCAGTCTCAGGGGACTAGCGGGAGGGGGGGGGCAGTTCTTC. The complete variable domain, with remaining parts taken from reference TRBV28 and TRBJ2-1, reads DVKVTQSSRYLVKRTGEKVFLECVQDMDHENMFWYRQDPGLGLRLIYFSYDVKMKEKGDIPEGYSVSREKKERFSLILESASTNQTSMYLCASSLRGLAGGGGQFFGPGTRLTVL.

This clonotype was detected ten times or more. The chain links TRBV28 to TRBJ1-2; 8 bases align to TRBD1. The CDR3 is 14 amino acids. CDR1 is MDHEN, CDR2 SYDVKM, per germline. V shed 7 bases and J 5 bases; nucleotides not matched to a gene: 9. In nucleotides, the CDR3 is TGTGCCAGCAACCAAGGACAGGGCGGATATGGCTACACCTTC. This codes for CASNQGQGGYGYTF.

In the case of this clonotype: One junction end disagrees with the germline gene, perhaps due to a read error. The chain carries TRBV12-3 or TRBV12-4 and TRBJ2-2; D may correspond to TRBD1 or TRBD2 (5 bases each). The CDR3 consists of 15 residues. CDR3 loop: CASGLASRATGELFF. DNA of the CDR3: TGTGCCAGCGGTTTAGCTAGCAGGGCCACCGGGGAGCTGTTTTTT.

The chain couples TRBV20-1 to TRBJ1-1; D call uncertain. CDR3 length: 13 amino acids. V lost 1 base and J lost 3, with 9 bases in between. CDR1 and CDR2 from the germline V gene are DFQATT and SNEGSKA (reference sequence). The CDR3 bases are TGCAGTGCTAGAGTGGGGTGGGACACTGAAGCTTTCTTT. Amino acid sequence: CSARVGWDTEAFF.

This clonotype showed up many times. This sequence joins TRBV6-5 and TRBJ2-5; D remains ambiguous. Trimming removed 2 bases from V and 7 bases from J, with 5 bases in between. CDR1 and CDR2 from the germline V gene are MNHEY and SVGAGI. This CDR3 region has 11 residues. The CDR3 loop reads CASSYMGTQYF. CDR3 nucleotide sequence: TGTGCCAGCAGTTACATGGGGACCCAGTACTTC.

The sample holds many counts of this clonotype. J is TRBJ1-5 and V is TRBV28; TRBD1 aligns across 7 bases. V shed 6 bases and J 0 bases; nucleotides not matched to a gene: 5. Per the germline V gene, CDR1 is MDHEN and CDR2 is SYDVKM. CDR3 length: 15 residues. CDR3 sequence reads: CASREQGRSNQPQHF. The CDR3 nucleotides read TGTGCCAGCAGAGAACAGGGGCGTAGCAATCAGCCCCAGCATTTT.

In its sample, this clonotype was seen many times. The J gene is TRBJ2-1, the V gene TRBV4-1; 9 bases agree with TRBD1. This CDR3 has 17 residues. Losses at the gene ends were 0 bases for V and 1 base for J; bases not matched to a gene: 4. From germline, CDR1 is MGHRA and CDR2 YSYEKL. CDR3 protein: CASSQDDRGGSYNEQFF. CDR3 bases: TGCGCCAGCAGCCAAGATGACAGGGGGGGATCCTACAATGAGCAGTTCTTC.

The chain has TRBV2 and TRBJ2-1; unclear D gene. The V gene lost 8 bases and the J gene lost 6 bases, with 8 bases spanning the gap. Looked up from germline, CDR1 is SNHLY and CDR2 is FYNNEI. CDR3 size: 11 residues. CDR3: CASLIFNEQFF. DNA of the CDR3: TGTGCCAGCCTGATTTTCAATGAGCAGTTCTTC.

V is TRBV6-4 and J is TRBJ2-3, with a weak D call TRBD1 (6 bases). Trimming took 5 bases from V and 4 from J, leaving 13 bases between them. This CDR3 is built from 14 residues. Germline V gene data show CDR1 as MRHNA and CDR2 as SNTAGT. The CDR3 nucleotides read TGTGCCAGCAGTCCAGGGGATGACGCAGATACGCAGTATTTT. The encoded protein is CASSPGDDADTQYF.

This clonotype showed up many times. The CDR3 loop is CASSDTGGSEQFF. CDR3 sequence (DNA): TGTGCCAGCAGTGACACAGGGGGTAGTGAGCAGTTCTTC. This rearrangement joins TRBV6-4 to TRBJ2-1, with 8 bases lining up with TRBD1. CDR1 is MRHNA, CDR2 SNTAGT, per germline. The junction had 3 bases not matched to a gene; V was cut back by 2 bases and J by 9 bases. CDR3 length: 13 residues.

This clonotype was seen ten or more times. V gene TRBV30 combines with J gene TRBJ2-4, with 12 bases lining up with TRBD2. Unmatched junction bases numbered 14, after V lost 2 bases and J lost 0 bases. This CDR3 has 20 amino acids. The germline CDR1 and CDR2 sequences are GTSNPN and SVGIG (reference sequence). CDR3 region: CAWSLPPGLAGTLAKNIQYF. The CDR3 region has the DNA TGTGCCTGGAGTCTCCCCCCCGGACTAGCGGGAACGTTAGCCAAAAACATTCAGTACTTC. Full variable domain (remainder filled in from reference TRBV30 and TRBJ2-4): SQTIHQWPATLVQPVGSPLSLECTVEGTSNPNLYWYRQAAGRGLQLLFYSVGIGQISSEVPQNLSASRPQDRQFILSSKKLLLSDSGFYLCAWSLPPGLAGTLAKNIQYFGAGTRLSVL.

This clonotype was picked up many times. V gene TRBV5-8 combines with J gene TRBJ1-2, with 9 nucleotides matching TRBD1. CDR1 and CDR2 (germline): SGHTS, YDEGEE. V was clipped by 1 base and J by 4 bases; unmatched bases: 2. This CDR3 spans 14 amino acids. The CDR3 DNA reads TGTGCCAGCAGCTTGCTGACAGGGGGCTATGGCTACACCTTC. Translation: CASSLLTGGYGYTF. Filled out from reference TRBV5-8 and TRBJ1-2, the complete variable domain reads EAGVTQSPTHLIKTRGQQATLRCSPISGHTSVYWYQQALGLGLQFLLWYDEGEERNRGNFPPRFSGRQFPNYSSELNVNALELEDSALYLCASSLLTGGYGYTFGSGTRLTVV.

The V call is TRBV4-1, the J call TRBJ1-5; a weak D match, TRBD1 (6 bases). With 3 bases removed from V and 9 bases from J, the gap between germline ends came to 21 bases. This CDR3 has 16 amino acids. CDR1 is MGHRA and CDR2 is YSYEKL in the germline V gene. This CDR3 reads CASSQAGTQSYRPQHF. The CDR3, as DNA: TGCGCCAGCAGCCAGGCCGGGACACAGAGCTATCGGCCCCAGCATTTT.

The chain is built from TRBV2 and TRBJ1-1; TRBD1 matches 9 bases. Germline lookup yields CDR1 SNHLY and CDR2 FYNNEI. Unmatched junction bases numbered 7, after V lost 8 bases and J lost 6 bases. The CDR3 contains 13 residues. The CDR3: CASGIDRGSEAFF. In DNA, the CDR3 is TGTGCCAGCGGAATCGACAGGGGGTCTGAAGCTTTCTTT.

This clonotype is categorized as medium-sized. The chain combines TRBV5-1 with TRBJ1-6; no reliable D call. The CDR3 covers 12 residues. The germline V and J ends were trimmed by 0 bases and 9 bases, with 4 bases remaining between them. Germline assignment: CDR1 SGHRS and CDR2 YFSETQ. CDR3 DNA sequence: TGCGCCAGCAGCTTGGGTAGTTCACCCCTCCACTTT. As protein: CASSLGSSPLHF.

This clonotype was picked up one time. The V gene is TRBV5-4, the J gene TRBJ2-7; 9 bases align to TRBD1. Germline V CDR1 and CDR2: SGHNT, YYREEE (reference sequence). The V gene end was trimmed by 4 bases and the J gene end by 3 bases; junction bases not matched to a gene: 11. This CDR3 is built from 16 residues. The CDR3, as DNA: TGTGCCAGCAGCGCGGGACAGGGTAGGGGTGGCTACGAGCAGTACTTC. This encodes CASSAGQGRGGYEQYF.

This clonotype was found many times. The chain carries TRBV28 and TRBJ2-3, with 7 bases identical to TRBD2. After removal of 7 bases from V and 1 base from J, the junction contained 11 bases not matched to a gene. The CDR3 covers 16 residues. From germline, CDR1 is MDHEN and CDR2 SYDVKM. CDR3 region: CASTHPGLAGTDTQYF. The CDR3 coding sequence is TGTGCCAGCACTCATCCCGGGCTAGCGGGCACAGATACGCAGTATTTT.

V gene TRBV10-3 combines with J gene TRBJ2-1, with 8 nucleotides matching TRBD1. This CDR3 has 14 residues. Germline assignment: CDR1 ENHRY and CDR2 SYGVKD. The ends lost 10 bases at V and 4 bases at J; junction bases unmatched: 9. Here the CDR3 DNA reads TGTGCCAGCAGACCCGGACAGGGTTACAATGAGCAGTTCTTC. Encoded protein: CASRPGQGYNEQFF.

In its sample, this clonotype is medium-sized (0.01 to 0.1%). V gene TRBV20-1 combines with J gene TRBJ2-1; D might be TRBD1 (6 bases). This CDR3 comprises 12 residues. V lost 8 bases to trimming and J lost 5 bases, with 13 bases between them. Germline V CDR1 and CDR2: DFQATT, SNEGSKA (reference sequence). CDR3 residues: CSPKGQNNEQFF. CDR3 bases: TGCAGTCCGAAGGGACAAAACAATGAGCAGTTCTTC.

This clonotype is labeled as medium-sized (0.01 to 0.1%). This chain connects TRBV19 to TRBJ2-3, with no clear D. Deletions cut 7 bases from V and 0 bases from J, with 8 bases between. This CDR3 region has 13 residues. CDR1 and CDR2 (germline): LNHDA, SQIVND (reference sequence). CDR3 sequence reads: CASTMRSTDTQYF. CDR3 nucleotide sequence: TGTGCCAGTACCATGAGGAGCACAGATACGCAGTATTTT.